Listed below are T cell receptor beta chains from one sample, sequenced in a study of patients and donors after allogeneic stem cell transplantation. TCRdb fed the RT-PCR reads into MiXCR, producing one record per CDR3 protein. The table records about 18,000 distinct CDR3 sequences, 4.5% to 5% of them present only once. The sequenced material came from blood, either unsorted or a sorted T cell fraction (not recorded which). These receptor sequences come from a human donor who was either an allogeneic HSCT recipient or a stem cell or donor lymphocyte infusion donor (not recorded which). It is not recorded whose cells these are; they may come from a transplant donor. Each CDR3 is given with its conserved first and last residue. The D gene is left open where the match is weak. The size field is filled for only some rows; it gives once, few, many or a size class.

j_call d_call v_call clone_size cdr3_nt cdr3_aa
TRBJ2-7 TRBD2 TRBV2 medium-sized TGTGCCAGCAGTGCTAGCGGGCGCGGGGAGCAGTACTTC CASSASGRGEQYF
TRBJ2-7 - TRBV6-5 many TGTGCCAGCAGCCCACTGGGGGGCGGGGAGTACTTC CASSPLGGGEYF
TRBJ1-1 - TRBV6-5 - TGTGCCAGCAGTTACATCCCCGGACAGTTAATCGAAGCTTTCTTT CASSYIPGQLIEAFF
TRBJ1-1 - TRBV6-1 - TGTGCCAGCAGTCCCCCGCTTGGAGCGAACACTGAAGCTTTCTTT CASSPPLGANTEAFF
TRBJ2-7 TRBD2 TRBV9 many TGTGCCAGCAGCGCTTCGATAGCGGGTACCTACGAGCAGTACTTC CASSASIAGTYEQYF
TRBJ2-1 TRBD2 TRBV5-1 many TGCGCCAGCAGCTTGGGCACTAGCGGGGGGATCAATGAGCAGTTCTTC CASSLGTSGGINEQFF
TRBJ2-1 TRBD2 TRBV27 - TGTGCCAGCCCCACTAGCGGGAGGAATCCTAGCTCCTACAATGAGCAGTTCTTC CASPTSGRNPSSYNEQFF
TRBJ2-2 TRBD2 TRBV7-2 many TGTGCCAGCAGCTTAGTTGCGGGAGGCCGCGGGGAGCTGTTTTTT CASSLVAGGRGELFF
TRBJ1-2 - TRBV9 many TGTGCCAGCAGCCCCCGAGGTCCAGGAGGTGGCTACACCTTC CASSPRGPGGGYTF
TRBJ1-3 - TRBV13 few TGTGCCAGCAGCTTAACAGCAGCTGGAAACACCATATATTTT CASSLTAAGNTIYF
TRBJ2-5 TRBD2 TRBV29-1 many TGCAGCGTTGAATTGTGGGAAGCAAAGACTAGCAATAAGATGAGAAAGACCCAGTACTTC CSVELWEAKTSNKMRKTQYF
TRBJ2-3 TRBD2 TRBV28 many TGTGCCAGCAGCGCGGGGGTTGGAGATACGCAGTATTTT CASSAGVGDTQYF
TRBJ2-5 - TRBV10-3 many TGTGCCATCAGTGAGTCGGGGGAGGAGATAGAGACCCAGTACTTC CAISESGEEIETQYF
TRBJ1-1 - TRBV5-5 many TGTGCCAGCAGTGGCCAGGGGCCATTCATGAACACTGAAGCTTTCTTT CASSGQGPFMNTEAFF
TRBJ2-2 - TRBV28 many TGTGCCAGCAGCCCGGGACAAGGAGGGGAGCTGTTTTTT CASSPGQGGELFF
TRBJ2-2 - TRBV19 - TGTGCCAGTAGTATTGGAGGGAGCAGGATCGGGGAGCTGTTTTTT CASSIGGSRIGELFF
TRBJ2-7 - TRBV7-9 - TGTGCCAGCAGCTTAGCGATGGGGCGGGGACCCTCCTACGAGCAGTACTTC CASSLAMGRGPSYEQYF
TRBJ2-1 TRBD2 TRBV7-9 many TGTGCCAGCAGCTTAGTTTCTAGCGGATACCTTTACAATGAGCAGTTCTTC CASSLVSSGYLYNEQFF
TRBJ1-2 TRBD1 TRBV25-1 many TGTGCCAGCAGTGCCGGGACAGGGTATGGCTACACCTTC CASSAGTGYGYTF
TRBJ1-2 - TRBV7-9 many TGTGCCAGCAGCTTAGAGCTGGGCGGCTACACCTTC CASSLELGGYTF
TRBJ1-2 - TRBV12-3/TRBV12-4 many TGTGCCAGCAGTTTAGAAGGGTTCTATGGCTACACCTTC CASSLEGFYGYTF
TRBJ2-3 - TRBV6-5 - - CASSYCGSTDTQYF
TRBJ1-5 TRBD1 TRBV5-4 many TGTGCCAGCAGCATTGGACAGGACGATAGCAATCAGCCCCAGCATTTT CASSIGQDDSNQPQHF
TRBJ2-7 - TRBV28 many TGTGCCAGCGGCATCCACGAGCAGTACTTC CASGIHEQYF
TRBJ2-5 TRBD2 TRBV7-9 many TGTGCCAGCAGCTACCGACTAGCGGGGGGGAAACAAGAGACCCAGTACTTC CASSYRLAGGKQETQYF
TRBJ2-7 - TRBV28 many TGTGCCAGCAGTTTTCCCGATGAGCAGTACTTC CASSFPDEQYF
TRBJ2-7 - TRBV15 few TGTGCCACCAGCAGAGGGCAGGGCAAATACGAGCAGTACTTC CATSRGQGKYEQYF
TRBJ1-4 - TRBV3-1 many TGTGCCAGCAGCCAAGATTACAGGGAAGAAAAACTGTTTTTT CASSQDYREEKLFF
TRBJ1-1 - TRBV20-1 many TGCAGTGCTAGGAAGATAGGCGTTACTCGGGAAGCTTTCTTT CSARKIGVTREAFF
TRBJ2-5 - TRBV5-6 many TGTGCCAGCAGCTTGGAGGGCATCGAAGAGACCCAGTACTTC CASSLEGIEETQYF
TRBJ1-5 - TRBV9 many TGTGCCAGCAGCCCTAGGGGGGCCGGGATGGAGCCCCAGCATTTT CASSPRGAGMEPQHF
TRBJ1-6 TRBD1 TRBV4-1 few TGCGCCAGCAGCCAAGATCACAGGGGGCATAATTCACCCCTCCACTTT CASSQDHRGHNSPLHF
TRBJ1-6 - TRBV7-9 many TGTGCCAGCAGCCTCGGACAGAATAATTCACCCCTCCACTTT CASSLGQNNSPLHF
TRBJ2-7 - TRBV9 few TGTGCCAGCAGCTCCCGAGCAGGGAAGTTCGACGAGCAGTACTTC CASSSRAGKFDEQYF
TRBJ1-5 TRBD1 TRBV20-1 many TGCAGTGCTAGTCGAGGGGGCAGCAATCAGCCCCAGCATTTT CSASRGGSNQPQHF
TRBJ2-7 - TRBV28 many TGTGCCAGCAGTTTAGGACAATTATCCTACGAGCAGTACTTC CASSLGQLSYEQYF
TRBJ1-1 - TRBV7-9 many TGTGCCAGCAGCCCCGGGGGTACTGAAGCTTTCTTT CASSPGGTEAFF
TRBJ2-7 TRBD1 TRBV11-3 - TGTGCCAGCAGCTTTCGTACAGGGGGACCCTACGAGCAGTACTTC CASSFRTGGPYEQYF
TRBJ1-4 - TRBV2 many TGTGCCAGCAGTTGGGACTCTGGTTCAGCGGGTGAACTGTTTTTT CASSWDSGSAGELFF
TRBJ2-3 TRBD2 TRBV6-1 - TGTGCCAGCGTACCGGGACTAGCGGGGGGGCCGGTAGATACGCAGTATTTT CASVPGLAGGPVDTQYF
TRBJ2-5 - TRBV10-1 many TGCGCCAGCAGATCCCCCATAACAGGACCACAAGAGACCCAGTACTTC CASRSPITGPQETQYF
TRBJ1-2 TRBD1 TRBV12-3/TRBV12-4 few TGTGCCAGCAGCCCAACCTACAGGGGGCGAAGTAGCTACACCTTC CASSPTYRGRSSYTF
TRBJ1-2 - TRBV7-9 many TGTGCCAGCAGAGATTGGGGCAGAGGACGTGCCGGCTACACCTTC CASRDWGRGRAGYTF
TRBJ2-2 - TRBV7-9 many TGTGCCAGCTCTCCCCGGGAGCTGTTTTTT CASSPRELFF